This entry concerns a single T cell receptor (beta chain). This sample is drawn from a study of T cell clones after liver transplantation. Study information: Subjects received no induction therapy and standard immunosuppression until randomization at 12-24 months post-transplant. Timepoints were pre-transplant, pre-withdrawal, and after withdrawal was completed or failed.

Thawed unstimulated PBMCs were FACS-sorted by CD3, CD4 and CD8 into two populations. Measured with immunoSEQ multiplex PCR; TCRdb has only the in-frame clones, and not every one. The table shows tens of thousands of clones, with around 70% occurring only once. Trimming removed 6 bases at V and 0 bases at J, with 9 bases between. From germline, CDR1 is MNHNS and CDR2 SASEGT. This CDR3 is 14 amino acids long. The sequence derives from a human patient who received a liver transplant. Some T cells may be graft donor cells. The sample consisted of CD4+ T cells from blood, taken at the 22-month timepoint. The V call is TRBV6-1, the J call TRBJ1-3; D perhaps matches TRBD1 (5 bases). CDR3 in amino acids: CASRAGTSGNTIYF. CDR3 bases: TGTGCCAGCAGAGCCGGGACCTCTGGAAACACCATATATTTT.